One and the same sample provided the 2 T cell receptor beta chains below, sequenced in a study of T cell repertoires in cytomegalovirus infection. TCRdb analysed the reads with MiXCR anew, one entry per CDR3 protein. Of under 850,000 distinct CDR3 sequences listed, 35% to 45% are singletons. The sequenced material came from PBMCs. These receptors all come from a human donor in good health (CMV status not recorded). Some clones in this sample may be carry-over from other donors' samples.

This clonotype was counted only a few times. As DNA, the CDR3 is TGTGCCAGCAGTGACCGTTACAGGGGCAACTCCTACGAGCAGTACTTC. This codes for CASSDRYRGNSYEQYF. The chain has TRBV25-1 and TRBJ2-7; TRBD1 matches 7 bases. The germline V gene encodes CDR1 MGHDK and CDR2 SYGVNS. V lost 3 bases, J lost 0 bases, and 8 bases stayed unmatched. The CDR3 contains 16 residues.

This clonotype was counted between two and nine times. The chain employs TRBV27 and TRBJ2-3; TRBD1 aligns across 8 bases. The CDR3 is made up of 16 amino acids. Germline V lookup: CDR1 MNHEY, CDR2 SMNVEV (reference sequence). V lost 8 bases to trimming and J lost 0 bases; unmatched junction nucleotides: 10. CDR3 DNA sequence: TGTGCCAGCCTATCTACCAGGGGGCTTAGCACAGATACGCAGTATTTT. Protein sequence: CASLSTRGLSTDTQYF.